The 10 T cell receptor beta chains in this list originate from one sample, sequenced in a study of blood T cells in healthy people across ages. The authors ran a second PCR of 7 to 11 cycles using a sample-barcoded 5' primer and a J-beta primer mix. TCRdb used MiXCR to reprocess the 5' RACE reads, holding one entry per CDR3 protein. The data contain roughly 800,000 distinct CDR3 sequences, about 55% of them seen just once; the ten biggest clones take up roughly two fifths. Sequencing was carried out using blood. The receptors originated from an elderly man in good health.

This clonotype occurred a few times. The chain uses TRBV18 and TRBJ1-2; TRBD1 might be the D (5 bases). The ends were cut back, 3 bases at V and 0 bases at J, with 11 bases in the middle. The CDR3 has 15 residues. In germline, CDR1 is KGHSH, CDR2 LQKENI. CDR3 nucleotides: TGTGCCAGCTCACCTCGGGACTTCCCTAACTATGGCTACACCTTC. Encoded protein: CASSPRDFPNYGYTF.

This clonotype turned up a few times. This rearrangement joins TRBV7-9 to TRBJ2-7, with D maybe TRBD1 (6 bases). Per germline, CDR1 SEHNR and CDR2 FQNEAQ (reference sequence). The CDR3 is 15 residues long. The germline V and J ends were trimmed by 2 bases and 0 bases, with 11 bases remaining between them. CDR3 sequence reads: CASSLMGATSYEQYF. CDR3 DNA sequence: TGTGCCAGCAGCTTAATGGGGGCGACCTCCTACGAGCAGTACTTC.

J is TRBJ2-1 and V is TRBV12-3 or TRBV12-4, with 7 bases lining up with TRBD1. The trim removed 5 bases at V and 9 bases at J, leaving 13 bases unmatched. The CDR3 covers 15 residues. DNA of the CDR3: TGTGCCAGCAGTCCCCCTTCGGCACAGGGGCCTGAGCAGTTCTTC. It encodes CASSPPSAQGPEQFF.

The chain is built from TRBV21-1 and TRBJ2-3. TRBV21-1 is designated a pseudogene. This CDR3 comprises 14 residues. In DNA form, the CDR3 reads TGTGCCAGCAGCAAAGGCGCCAGAAAAAGATACGCGTATTTT. This gives the protein CASSKGARKRYAYF.

The V gene is TRBV12-3 or TRBV12-4, the J gene TRBJ2-1; D is undetermined. Trimming removed 6 bases at V and 2 bases at J, with 8 bases between. CDR3 length: 13 amino acids. The CDR3 sequence is CASRPSTYNEQFF. The CDR3 DNA sequence: TGTGCCAGCAGACCTAGTACCTACAATGAGCAGTTCTTC.

The rearrangement links TRBV14 to TRBJ2-5, with TRBD2 matching 8 bases. The end of the DNA is better explained by TRBJ2-7, so the J call may be wrong. The CDR3 has 15 residues. The germline V gene encodes CDR1 SGHDN and CDR2 FVKESK. CDR3 in DNA: TGTGCCAGCAGCCAGTCCCGAGCGGGAGCTAGCGAGCAGTACTTC. This translates into CASSQSRAGASEQYF.

This clonotype was detected once. The chain employs TRBV5-1 and TRBJ1-6; 11 bases are a match to TRBD1. Germline-derived CDR1 and CDR2 are SGHRS and YFSETQ. Germline trimming cut 8 bases from V and 9 bases from J; bases unmatched to any gene: 10. The CDR3 loop spans 15 amino acids. The CDR3 region has the DNA TGCGCCAGAGCTCATTCCGGGACAGGGGGTTCACCCCTCCACTTT. Translated, it gives CARAHSGTGGSPLHF.

This clonotype was observed a handful of times. The chain combines TRBV6-1 with TRBJ2-2; 9 bases line up with TRBD2. Germline V gives CDR1 MNHNS, CDR2 SASEGT. The CDR3 extends over 15 amino acids. J lost 6 bases, V lost 4 bases, and 6 bases had no gene match. The CDR3 reads CASSGLAGAPGELFF. Written as DNA, the CDR3 is TGTGCCAGCAGTGGGTTAGCGGGAGCCCCCGGGGAGCTGTTTTTT.

This chain links TRBV6-5 with TRBJ2-3; the match to TRBD2 covers 9 bases. The ends lost 5 bases at V and 14 bases at J; junction bases unmatched: 14. The CDR3 is 14 residues long. Germline V gene data show CDR1 as MNHEY and CDR2 as SVGAGI. As DNA, the CDR3 is TGTGCCAGCAGTAACCGGGCGGGAGGGAGGTACGCGTATTTT. As protein: CASSNRAGGRYAYF.

The chain couples TRBV10-3 to TRBJ2-2; D may be TRBD2 (6 bases). The CDR3 has 14 residues. V gave up 0 bases and J gave up 5 bases, with 7 bases separating them. Germline V gene lookup returns CDR1 ENHRY and CDR2 SYGVKD. CDR3 region: CAISESRDTGELFF. The CDR3, as DNA: TGTGCCATCAGTGAGTCGCGGGATACCGGGGAGCTGTTTTTT.